This T cell receptor beta chain was documented in a study of blood T cell repertoires in COVID-19. TCRdb keeps only in-frame clones here, not all; method: immunoSEQ multiplex PCR. The repertoire consists of 300,000 to 400,000 clones, with under 95% occurring once and the leading ten covering more than 3%. Germline values: CDR1 SGHDT, CDR2 YYEEEE. The length of the CDR3 is 14 residues. V was pared by 6 bases and J by 3 bases, with 15 bases between. Sequencing used peripheral blood. This receptor was identified in a woman between 18 and 29 years old who had recovered from COVID-19. The V and J genes are TRBV5-6 and TRBJ1-2; the D gene is possibly TRBD1 (5 bases). CDR3 DNA: TGTGCCAGCACCCCAGGGCCCCTTTACTATGGCTACACCTTC. Amino acid sequence: CASTPGPLYYGYTF.